The rows below give T cell receptor beta chains drawn from one sample of a study of blood T cell repertoires in COVID-19. Assay used: immunoSEQ multiplex PCR; TCRdb lists only in-frame clones, some missing. The sample records around 120,000 clones, approximately 86% being singletons. Sequences were obtained from PBMCs or T cells enriched from blood (not recorded which). All receptors come from a woman aged 45-59 years who had recovered from COVID-19. Each CDR3 is given with its conserved first and last residue. The D gene is left open where the match is weak. Clone sizes are given selectively: once, few, many, or a class where the clone is expanded.

TRBV29-1	NA	12	TRBJ2-7	once	CSGSQGSDEQYF	TGCAGCGGATCACAGGGCTCGGACGAGCAGTACTTC
TRBV6-1	NA	17	TRBJ1-5	many	CASSEASGQYSNQPQHF	TGTGCCAGCAGTGAAGCCTCGGGACAATATAGCAATCAGCCCCAGCATTTT
TRBV25-1	TRBD2	15	TRBJ2-3	NA	CASSAQRGGGDTQYF	TGTGCCAGCAGTGCCCAGCGGGGGGGCGGGGATACGCAGTATTTT
TRBV28	TRBD1	14	TRBJ2-7	few	CASSLLDRGGEQYF	TGTGCCAGCAGTTTATTGGACAGGGGTGGCGAGCAGTACTTC
TRBV9	NA	15	TRBJ2-2	NA	CASSVGQANTGELFF	TGTGCCAGCAGCGTAGGTCAGGCGAACACCGGGGAGCTGTTTTTT
TRBV11-3	TRBD1	15	TRBJ2-1	NA	CASSYRQGAYNEQFF	TGTGCCAGCAGCTATAGACAGGGGGCCTACAATGAGCAGTTCTTC
TRBV5-1	TRBD1	14	TRBJ1-1	NA	CASSTTGGNTEAFF	TGCGCCAGCAGCACGACAGGGGGGAACACTGAAGCTTTCTTT
TRBV10-1	TRBD1	13	TRBJ2-7	NA	CATGTGQGDEQYF	TGCGCCACCGGTACGGGACAGGGGGACGAGCAGTACTTC
TRBV18	TRBD1	17	TRBJ2-1	few	CASSPPRTGLSYNEQFF	TGTGCCAGCTCACCACCGCGGACAGGACTCTCCTACAATGAGCAGTTCTTC
TRBV24-1	NA	14	TRBJ2-3	NA	CATSGHGNTDTQYF	TGTGCCACCAGTGGTCACGGGAACACAGATACGCAGTATTTT
TRBV6-5	TRBD1	15	TRBJ2-7	NA	CASRVGTGGFYEQYF	TGTGCCAGCAGAGTTGGGACAGGGGGCTTCTACGAGCAGTACTTC
TRBV6-5	TRBD2	14	TRBJ2-4	NA	CASRRGGGKDIQYF	TGTGCCAGCAGACGTGGGGGGGGGAAGGACATTCAGTACTTC
TRBV29-1	TRBD1	13	TRBJ2-1	NA	CSVRDRPYNEQFF	TGCAGCGTTAGGGACAGACCCTACAATGAGCAGTTCTTC
TRBV10-3	NA	13	TRBJ1-2	NA	CAISEEKSRGYTF	TGTGCCATCAGTGAGGAGAAATCTAGAGGCTACACCTTC
TRBV5-1	TRBD1	15	TRBJ1-1	NA	CASSSRTGGGSKAFF	TGCGCCAGCAGCTCGAGGACAGGGGGCGGGTCAAAAGCTTTCTTT
TRBV20-1	TRBD1	15	TRBJ2-7	NA	CSASPGQGTSYEQYF	TGCAGTGCTAGTCCGGGACAGGGAACCTCCTACGAGCAGTACTTC
TRBV9	NA	11	TRBJ1-1	few	CASSPLAEAFF	TGTGCCAGCAGCCCACTGGCTGAAGCTTTCTTT
TRBV5-1	NA	14	TRBJ2-3	NA	CAGAPRGLADTQYF	TGCGCCGGCGCGCCCCGGGGTTTAGCCGATACGCAGTATTTT
TRBV5-1	TRBD1	14	TRBJ2-7	NA	CATSGGQGAHEQYF	TGCGCCACCTCCGGTGGACAGGGGGCCCACGAGCAGTACTTC
TRBV25-1	TRBD1	13	TRBJ2-7	NA	CASRLQGSYEQYF	TGTGCCAGCAGATTACAGGGGTCCTACGAGCAGTACTTC
TRBV11-3	NA	15	TRBJ1-4	few	CASSLVAEGNEKLFF	TGTGCCAGCAGCTTAGTGGCAGAGGGTAATGAAAAACTGTTTTTT
TRBV9	TRBD1	15	TRBJ2-7	NA	CASSVGGQGTYEQYF	TGTGCCAGCAGCGTAGGGGGACAGGGGACCTACGAGCAGTACTTC
TRBV5-1	NA	13	TRBJ2-2	NA	CASSLAYTGELFF	TGCGCCAGCAGCTTGGCGTACACCGGGGAGCTGTTTTTT
TRBV3-1/TRBV3-2	NA	15	TRBJ2-1	NA	CASSHERRPIDGQFF	TGTGCCAGCAGCCATGAAAGGAGGCCTATTGATGGACAGTTCTTC
TRBV19	NA	14	TRBJ2-5	NA	CASSSQGSQETQYF	TGTGCCAGTAGTAGCCAGGGGAGTCAAGAGACCCAGTACTTC
TRBV30	TRBD2	16	TRBJ2-2	NA	CAWRARTSVGTGELFF	TGTGCCTGGAGGGCCCGGACTAGCGTCGGCACCGGGGAGCTGTTTTTT
TRBV27	NA	17	TRBJ1-6	NA	CASRPGQLNPGNSPLHF	TGTGCCAGCAGACCGGGACAACTTAATCCGGGGAATTCACCCCTCCACTTT
TRBV7-2	NA	17	TRBJ2-7	NA	CASSLGWGRGKGNEQYF	TGTGCCAGCAGCTTAGGGTGGGGAAGGGGTAAAGGCAACGAGCAGTACTTC
TRBV19	TRBD2	15	TRBJ2-1	NA	CASSILAGTYNEQFF	TGTGCCAGTAGTATACTAGCGGGGACCTACAATGAGCAGTTCTTC
TRBV5-4	NA	16	TRBJ1-4	NA	CASSLVPGSANEKLFF	TGTGCCAGCAGCTTGGTACCGGGGAGTGCTAATGAAAAACTGTTTTTT
TRBV13	NA	16	TRBJ2-3	NA	CASSATGTEGTDTQYF	TGTGCCAGCAGCGCGACTGGAACCGAAGGCACAGATACGCAGTATTTT
TRBV29-1	TRBD2	18	TRBJ2-1	NA	CSVEAGLSGDSSYNEQFF	TGCAGCGTTGAAGCAGGTCTTAGCGGGGATAGCTCCTACAATGAGCAGTTCTTC
TRBV7-9	TRBD1	14	TRBJ2-1	NA	CASSLLDRGNEQFF	TGTGCCAGCAGCTTACTTGACAGGGGAAATGAGCAGTTCTTC
TRBV29-1	TRBD1	14	TRBJ2-7	NA	CSVKGQGETYEQYF	TGCAGCGTCAAGGGACAGGGAGAAACCTACGAGCAGTACTTC
TRBV18	NA	13	TRBJ2-1	NA	CASSPGSQNEQFF	TGTGCCAGCTCACCGGGCAGTCAGAATGAGCAGTTCTTC
TRBV10-2	TRBD1	15	TRBJ1-3	NA	CASSEQGASGNTIYF	TGCGCCAGCAGTGAGCAGGGGGCTAGTGGAAACACCATATATTTT
TRBV2	TRBD1	14	TRBJ2-5	NA	CASSAGQAQETQYF	TGTGCCAGCAGTGCGGGACAGGCACAAGAGACCCAGTACTTC
TRBV5-6	NA	14	TRBJ2-5	NA	CASSLAKSEETQYF	TGTGCCAGCAGCTTGGCCAAAAGCGAAGAGACCCAGTACTTC
TRBV5-4	NA	15	TRBJ2-4	NA	CASSLQVQGKNIQYF	TGTGCCAGCAGCCTGCAGGTGCAGGGTAAAAACATTCAGTACTTC
TRBV7-3	TRBD1	14	TRBJ1-2	NA	CASSPGQGAGGYTF	TGTGCCAGCAGCCCGGGACAGGGGGCGGGTGGCTACACCTTC
TRBV19	NA	11	TRBJ2-3	NA	CASSIEGTQYF	TGTGCCAGTAGTATTGAGGGTACGCAGTATTTT
TRBV18	TRBD1	15	TRBJ1-1	NA	CASSPQDRGSTEAFF	TGTGCCAGCTCACCGCAGGACAGGGGGTCTACTGAAGCTTTCTTT
TRBV3-1/TRBV3-2	NA	17	TRBJ2-1	NA	CASSQDRTPFSYNEQFF	TGTGCCAGCAGCCAAGATCGTACTCCTTTCTCCTACAATGAGCAGTTCTTC
TRBV4-3	NA	18	TRBJ1-3	NA	CASSQVGGIGNSGNTIYF	TGCGCCAGCAGCCAAGTTGGAGGGATCGGTAACTCTGGAAACACCATATATTTT
TRBV5-8	TRBD1	14	TRBJ2-7	NA	CASSNRDSSYEQYF	TGTGCCAGCAGCAACCGGGACAGCTCCTACGAGCAGTACTTC
TRBV5-1	TRBD1	15	TRBJ2-7	once	CASSRRTGADYEQYF	TGCGCCAGCAGCCGCCGGACAGGCGCTGACTACGAGCAGTACTTC
TRBV5-6	TRBD1	15	TRBJ1-2	NA	CASSLRQGGDYGYTF	TGTGCCAGCAGCTTGCGCCAGGGGGGAGACTATGGCTACACCTTC
TRBV3-1/TRBV3-2	TRBD1	16	TRBJ1-1	NA	CASSHGQGFGVTEAFF	TGTGCCAGCAGCCACGGACAGGGTTTCGGGGTAACTGAAGCTTTCTTT